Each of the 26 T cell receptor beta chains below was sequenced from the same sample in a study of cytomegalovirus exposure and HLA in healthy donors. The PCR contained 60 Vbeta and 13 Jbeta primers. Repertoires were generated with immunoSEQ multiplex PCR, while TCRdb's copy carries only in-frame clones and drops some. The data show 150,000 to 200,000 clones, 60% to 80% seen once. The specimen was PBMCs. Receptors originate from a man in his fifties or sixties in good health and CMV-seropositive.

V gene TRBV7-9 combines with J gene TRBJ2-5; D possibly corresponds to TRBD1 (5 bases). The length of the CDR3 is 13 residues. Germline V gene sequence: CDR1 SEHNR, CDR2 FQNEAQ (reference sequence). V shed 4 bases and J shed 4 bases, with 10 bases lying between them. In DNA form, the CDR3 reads TGTGCCAGCAGCTCGACAGATCGAGAGACCCAGTACTTC. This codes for CASSSTDRETQYF.

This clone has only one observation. CDR3 sequence: CASSRTGADGNTIYF. The DNA of the CDR3 is TGTGCCAGCAGTCGTACAGGGGCGGACGGAAACACCATATATTTT. The chain couples TRBV6-1 to TRBJ1-3; 7 bases fit TRBD1. Germline CDR1 reads MNHNS; CDR2 reads SASEGT. The CDR3 totals 15 residues. With V trimmed by 5 bases and J by 4 bases, 8 bases remained unmatched.

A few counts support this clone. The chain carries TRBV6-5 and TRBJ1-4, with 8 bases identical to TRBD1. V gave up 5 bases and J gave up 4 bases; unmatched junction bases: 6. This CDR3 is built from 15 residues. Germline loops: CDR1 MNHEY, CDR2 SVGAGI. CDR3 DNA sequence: TGTGCCAGCAGTCAGCAGGGGGCGGGTAATGAAAAACTGTTTTTT. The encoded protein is CASSQQGAGNEKLFF.

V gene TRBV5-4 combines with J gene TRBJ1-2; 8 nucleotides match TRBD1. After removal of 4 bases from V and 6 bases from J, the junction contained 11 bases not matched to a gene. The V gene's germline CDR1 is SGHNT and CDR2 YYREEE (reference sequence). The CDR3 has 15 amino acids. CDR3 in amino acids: CASSPPRQGSDGYTF. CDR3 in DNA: TGTGCCAGCAGCCCTCCTAGACAGGGGAGTGATGGCTACACCTTC.

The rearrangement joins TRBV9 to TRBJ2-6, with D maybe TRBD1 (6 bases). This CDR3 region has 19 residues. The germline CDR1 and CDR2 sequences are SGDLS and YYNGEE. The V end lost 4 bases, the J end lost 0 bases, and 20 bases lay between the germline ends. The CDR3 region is CASSPRGAGETSGANVLTF. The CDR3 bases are TGTGCCAGCAGCCCACGGGGAGCAGGGGAAACCTCTGGGGCCAACGTCCTGACTTTC.

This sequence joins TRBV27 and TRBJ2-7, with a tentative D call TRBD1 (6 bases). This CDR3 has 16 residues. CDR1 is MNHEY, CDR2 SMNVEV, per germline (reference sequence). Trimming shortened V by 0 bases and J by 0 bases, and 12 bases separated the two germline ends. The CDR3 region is CASSLSGTLSSYEQYF. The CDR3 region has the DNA TGTGCCAGCAGTTTATCCGGGACACTGAGCTCCTACGAGCAGTACTTC.

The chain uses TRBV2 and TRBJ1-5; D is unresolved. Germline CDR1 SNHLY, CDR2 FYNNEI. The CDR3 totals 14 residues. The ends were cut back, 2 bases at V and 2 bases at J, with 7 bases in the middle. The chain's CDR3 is CASSEMGGNQPQHF. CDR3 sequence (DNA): TGTGCCAGCAGTGAAATGGGAGGCAATCAGCCCCAGCATTTT.

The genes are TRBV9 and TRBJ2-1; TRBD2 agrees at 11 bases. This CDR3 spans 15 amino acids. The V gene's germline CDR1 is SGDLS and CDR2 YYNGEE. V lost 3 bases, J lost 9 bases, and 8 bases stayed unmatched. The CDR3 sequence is CASSETSGEGGEQFF. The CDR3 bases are TGTGCCAGCAGCGAGACTAGCGGGGAGGGGGGTGAGCAGTTCTTC. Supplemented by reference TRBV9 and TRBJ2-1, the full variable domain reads DSGVTQTPKHLITATGQRVTLRCSPRSGDLSVYWYQQSLDQGLQFLIQYYNGEERAKGNILERFSAQQFPDLHSELNLSSLELGDSALYFCASSETSGEGGEQFFGPGTRLTVL.

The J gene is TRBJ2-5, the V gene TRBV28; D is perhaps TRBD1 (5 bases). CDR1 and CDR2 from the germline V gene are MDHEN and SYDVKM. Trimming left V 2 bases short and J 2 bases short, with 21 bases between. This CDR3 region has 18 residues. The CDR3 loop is CASSLMFETDPIQETQYF. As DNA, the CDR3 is TGTGCCAGCAGTTTAATGTTTGAGACAGATCCTATACAAGAGACCCAGTACTTC.

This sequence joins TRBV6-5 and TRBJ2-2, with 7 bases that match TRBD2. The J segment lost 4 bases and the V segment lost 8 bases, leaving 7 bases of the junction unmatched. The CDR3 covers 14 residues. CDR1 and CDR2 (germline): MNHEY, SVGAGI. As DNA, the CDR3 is TGTGCCAGCTTCGGAGCGGGAAGCACCGGGGAGCTGTTTTTT. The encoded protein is CASFGAGSTGELFF.

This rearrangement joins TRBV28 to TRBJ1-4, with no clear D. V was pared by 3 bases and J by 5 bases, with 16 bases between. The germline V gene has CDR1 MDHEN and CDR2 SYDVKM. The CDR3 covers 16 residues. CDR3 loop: CASSFHRGTINEKLFF. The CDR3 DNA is TGTGCCAGCAGTTTTCATCGGGGTACAATAAATGAAAAACTGTTTTTT. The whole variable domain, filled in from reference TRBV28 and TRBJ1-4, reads DVKVTQSSRYLVKRTGEKVFLECVQDMDHENMFWYRQDPGLGLRLIYFSYDVKMKEKGDIPEGYSVSREKKERFSLILESASTNQTSMYLCASSFHRGTINEKLFFGSGTQLSVL.

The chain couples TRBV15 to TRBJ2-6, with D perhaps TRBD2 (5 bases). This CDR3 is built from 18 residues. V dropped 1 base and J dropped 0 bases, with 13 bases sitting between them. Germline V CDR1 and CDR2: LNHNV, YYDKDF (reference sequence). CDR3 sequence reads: CATSRVIEGISGANVLTF. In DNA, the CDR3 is TGTGCCACCAGCAGAGTGATCGAGGGAATCTCTGGGGCCAACGTCCTGACTTTC.

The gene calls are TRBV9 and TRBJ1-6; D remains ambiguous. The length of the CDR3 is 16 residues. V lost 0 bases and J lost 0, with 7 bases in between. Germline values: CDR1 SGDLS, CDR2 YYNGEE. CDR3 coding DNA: TGTGCCAGCAGCGTAGGGCCAAGCTCCTATAATTCACCCCTCCACTTT. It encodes CASSVGPSSYNSPLHF.

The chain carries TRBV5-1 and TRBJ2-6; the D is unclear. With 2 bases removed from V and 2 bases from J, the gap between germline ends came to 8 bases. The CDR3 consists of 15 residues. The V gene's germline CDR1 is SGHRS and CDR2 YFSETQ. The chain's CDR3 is CASSFGGTGANVLTF. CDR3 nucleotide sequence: TGCGCCAGCAGCTTCGGCGGAACTGGGGCCAACGTCCTGACTTTC.

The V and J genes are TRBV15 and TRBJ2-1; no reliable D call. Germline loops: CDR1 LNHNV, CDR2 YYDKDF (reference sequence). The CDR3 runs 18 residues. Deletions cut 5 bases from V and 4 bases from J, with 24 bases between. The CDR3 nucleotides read TGTGCCACCAGCCGGGTAGGAGAATTGGTGAGGCTGTACAATGAGCAGTTCTTC. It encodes CATSRVGELVRLYNEQFF.

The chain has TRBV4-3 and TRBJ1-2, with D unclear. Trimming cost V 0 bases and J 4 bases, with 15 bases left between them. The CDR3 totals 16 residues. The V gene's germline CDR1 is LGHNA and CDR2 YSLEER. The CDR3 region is CASSQDRNRRGYGYTF. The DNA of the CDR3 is TGCGCCAGCAGCCAAGATCGTAACCGACGGGGCTATGGCTACACCTTC.

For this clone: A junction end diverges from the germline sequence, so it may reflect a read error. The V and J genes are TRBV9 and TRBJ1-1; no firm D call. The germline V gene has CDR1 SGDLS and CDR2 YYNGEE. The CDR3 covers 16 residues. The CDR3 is CASGVVSAGLGTEAFF. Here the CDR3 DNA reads TGTGCCAGCGGCGTAGTATCGGCGGGTCTGGGAACTGAAGCTTTCTTT.

The CDR3 reads CASSFLGGNTEAFF. As DNA, the CDR3 is TGTGCCAGCAGCTTTCTCGGGGGGAACACTGAAGCTTTCTTT. The chain joins TRBV6-6 to TRBJ1-1; D may be TRBD1 (5 bases). This CDR3 is built from 14 residues. Deletions cut 6 bases from V and 1 base from J, with 12 bases between. The germline gives CDR1 MNHNY, CDR2 SVGAGI (reference sequence).

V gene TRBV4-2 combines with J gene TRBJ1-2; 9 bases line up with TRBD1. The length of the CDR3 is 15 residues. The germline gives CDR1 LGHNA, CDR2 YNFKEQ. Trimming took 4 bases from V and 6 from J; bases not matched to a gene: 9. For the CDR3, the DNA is TGTGCCAGCAGCCGGGACAGGGTTGGAAGCGATGGCTACACCTTC. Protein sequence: CASSRDRVGSDGYTF.

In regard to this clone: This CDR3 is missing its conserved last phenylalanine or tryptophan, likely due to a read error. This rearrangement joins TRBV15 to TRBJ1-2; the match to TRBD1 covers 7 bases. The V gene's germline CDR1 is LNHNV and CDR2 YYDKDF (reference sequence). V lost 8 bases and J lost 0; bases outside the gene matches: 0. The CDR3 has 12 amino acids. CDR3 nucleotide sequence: TGTGCCACCGGGACAGCTAACTATGGCTACACCCTC. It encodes CATGTANYGYTL.

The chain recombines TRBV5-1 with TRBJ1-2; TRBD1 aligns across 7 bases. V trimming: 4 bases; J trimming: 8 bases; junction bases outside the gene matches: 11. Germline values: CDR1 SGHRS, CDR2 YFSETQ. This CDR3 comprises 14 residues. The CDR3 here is CASSAGTATGGYTF. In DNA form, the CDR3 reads TGCGCCAGCAGCGCCGGGACAGCCACTGGAGGCTACACCTTC.

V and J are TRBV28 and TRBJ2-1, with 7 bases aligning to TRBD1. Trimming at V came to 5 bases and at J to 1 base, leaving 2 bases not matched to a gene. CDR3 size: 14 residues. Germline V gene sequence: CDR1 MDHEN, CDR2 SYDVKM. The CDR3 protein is CASSTGVSYNEQFF. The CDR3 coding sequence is TGTGCCAGCAGTACAGGGGTGTCCTACAATGAGCAGTTCTTC. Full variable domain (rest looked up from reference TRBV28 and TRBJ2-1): DVKVTQSSRYLVKRTGEKVFLECVQDMDHENMFWYRQDPGLGLRLIYFSYDVKMKEKGDIPEGYSVSREKKERFSLILESASTNQTSMYLCASSTGVSYNEQFFGPGTRLTVL.

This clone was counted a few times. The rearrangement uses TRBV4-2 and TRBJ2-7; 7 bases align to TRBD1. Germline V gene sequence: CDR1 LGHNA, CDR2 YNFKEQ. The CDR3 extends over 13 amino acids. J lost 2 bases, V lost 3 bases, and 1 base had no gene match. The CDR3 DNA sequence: TGTGCCAGCAGCCATGGACAGGCCTACGAGCAGTACTTC. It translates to CASSHGQAYEQYF.

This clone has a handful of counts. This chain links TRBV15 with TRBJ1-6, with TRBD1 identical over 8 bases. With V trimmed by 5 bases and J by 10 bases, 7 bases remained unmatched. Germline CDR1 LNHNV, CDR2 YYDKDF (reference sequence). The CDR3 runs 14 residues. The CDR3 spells CATSPDRGSSPLHF. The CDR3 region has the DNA TGTGCCACCAGCCCTGACAGGGGTAGCTCACCCCTCCACTTT.

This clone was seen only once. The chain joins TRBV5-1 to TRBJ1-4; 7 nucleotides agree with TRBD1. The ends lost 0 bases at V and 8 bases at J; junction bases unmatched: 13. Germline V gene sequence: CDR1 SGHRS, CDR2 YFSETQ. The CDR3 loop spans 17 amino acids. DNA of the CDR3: TGCGCCAGCAGCTTGGCCGATTACAGGGGCAAAGGGGAAAAACTGTTTTTT. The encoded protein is CASSLADYRGKGEKLFF.

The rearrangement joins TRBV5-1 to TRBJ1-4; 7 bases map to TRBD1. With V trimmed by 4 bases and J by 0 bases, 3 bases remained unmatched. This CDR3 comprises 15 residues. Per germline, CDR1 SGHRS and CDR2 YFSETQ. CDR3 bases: TGCGCCAGCAGCCCAGGACAGGCAACTAATGAAAAACTGTTTTTT. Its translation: CASSPGQATNEKLFF. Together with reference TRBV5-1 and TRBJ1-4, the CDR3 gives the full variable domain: KAGVTQTPRYLIKTRGQQVTLSCSPISGHRSVSWYQQTPGQGLQFLFEYFSETQRNKGNFPGRFSGRQFSNSRSEMNVSTLELGDSALYLCASSPGQATNEKLFFGSGTQLSVL.